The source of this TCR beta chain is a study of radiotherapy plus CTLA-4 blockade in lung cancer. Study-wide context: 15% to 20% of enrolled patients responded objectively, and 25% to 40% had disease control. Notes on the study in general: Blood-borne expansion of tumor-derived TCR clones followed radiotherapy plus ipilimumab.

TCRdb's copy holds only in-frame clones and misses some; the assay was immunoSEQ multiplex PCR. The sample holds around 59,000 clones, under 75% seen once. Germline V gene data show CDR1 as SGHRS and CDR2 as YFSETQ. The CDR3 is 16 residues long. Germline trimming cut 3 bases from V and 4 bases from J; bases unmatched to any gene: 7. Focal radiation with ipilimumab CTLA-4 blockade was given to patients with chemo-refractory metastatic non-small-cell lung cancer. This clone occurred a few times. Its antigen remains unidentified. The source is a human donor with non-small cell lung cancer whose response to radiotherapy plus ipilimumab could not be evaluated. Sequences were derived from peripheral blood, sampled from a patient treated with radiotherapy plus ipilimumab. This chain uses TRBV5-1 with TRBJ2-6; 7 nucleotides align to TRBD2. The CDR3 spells CASSSGGGDGANVLTF. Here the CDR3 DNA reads TGCGCCAGCAGCTCGGGGGGAGGAGACGGGGCCAACGTCCTGACTTTC.